Below are 25 T cell receptor beta chains sequenced from a single sample in a study of T cell responses to AZD1222 COVID-19 vaccine. The repertoire was sequenced with immunoSEQ multiplex PCR; TCRdb's copy has only in-frame clones and lacks some. The table shows around 150,000 clones, with about 89% occurring only once. Sequenced here: peripheral blood, sampled 28 days after the second dose of the MenACWY control vaccine. All receptors derive from an adult who received the MenACWY meningococcal vaccine as a control.

This chain connects TRBV28 to TRBJ1-5, with D possibly being TRBD1 (5 bases). The CDR3 sequence is 13 residues long. V was cut by 8 bases and J by 4 bases, with 12 bases left in between. Germline V gene lookup returns CDR1 MDHEN and CDR2 SYDVKM. The CDR3 here is CASEGARNQPQHF. CDR3 in DNA: TGTGCCAGCGAAGGGGCGAGGAATCAGCCCCAGCATTTT.

The chain couples TRBV7-8 to TRBJ1-1; TRBD1 matches at 11 bases. V was clipped by 5 bases and J by 0 bases; unmatched bases: 8. The germline V gene has CDR1 SGHVS and CDR2 FQNEAQ. The CDR3 covers 17 residues. The CDR3 nucleotides are TGTGCCAGCAGCCGAGGACAGGGGGCGGTTTTGAACACTGAAGCTTTCTTT. Translation: CASSRGQGAVLNTEAFF.

The chain couples TRBV13 to TRBJ2-2; no reliable D call. Germline assignment: CDR1 PRHDT and CDR2 FYEKMQ (reference sequence). The CDR3 has 16 residues. The germline V and J ends were trimmed by 5 bases and 2 bases, with 15 bases remaining between them. CDR3 sequence: CASSRYWGLNTGELFF. CDR3 in DNA: TGTGCCAGCAGCCGCTATTGGGGATTAAACACCGGGGAGCTGTTTTTT.

This clone was detected once. The J gene is TRBJ2-2, the V gene TRBV12-3 or TRBV12-4; D gene unclear. V lost 7 bases, J lost 2 bases, and 5 bases lay in between. This CDR3 has 12 residues. CDR3 sequence reads: CASTPNTGELFF. CDR3 nucleotide sequence: TGTGCCAGCACGCCCAACACCGGGGAGCTGTTTTTT.

This rearrangement joins TRBV11-3 to TRBJ1-5, with a weak D call TRBD1 (6 bases). The CDR3 consists of 13 residues. Germline CDR1 SGHNT, CDR2 YENEEA. CDR3 protein: CRGGLISNQPQHF. CDR3 nucleotide sequence: TGTCGAGGGGGGCTTATAAGCAATCAGCCCCAGCATTTT.

About this clone itself: Other DNA variants within this sample encode the same CDR3. This chain uses TRBV10-1 with TRBJ1-2; maybe TRBD1 (5 bases). The CDR3 contains 13 residues. V shed 3 bases and J shed 4 bases, with 9 bases lying between them. In germline, CDR1 is WNHNN, CDR2 SYGVQD (reference sequence). The CDR3 region has the DNA TGCGCCAGCAGTGAATCAGGGACCTATGGCTACACCTTC. It specifies CASSESGTYGYTF.

The V call is TRBV19, the J call TRBJ1-5; D gene uncertain. Germline CDR1 and CDR2: LNHDA and SQIVND (reference sequence). Between the trimmed V and J ends, which lost 7 bases and 4 bases, there was a span of 8 bases. The CDR3 consists of 12 residues. The CDR3 region is CASTDPNQPQHF. The CDR3 bases are TGTGCCAGTACCGATCCGAATCAGCCCCAGCATTTT.

The chain carries TRBV18 and TRBJ2-7; 8 bases agree with TRBD1. The V segment lost 2 bases and the J segment 5 bases; nucleotides outside the gene matches: 8. The CDR3 length is 15 residues. Germline V lookup: CDR1 KGHSH, CDR2 LQKENI. The CDR3 nucleotides are TGTGCCAGCTCACCATCGGGACAGGTAGGCAACGAGCAGTACTTC. Translated: CASSPSGQVGNEQYF.

The chain employs TRBV30 and TRBJ1-6, with unresolved D. Germline assignment: CDR1 GTSNPN and CDR2 SVGIG (reference sequence). The CDR3 is 14 amino acids. Between the trimmed V and J ends, which lost 3 bases and 9 bases, there was a span of 15 bases. In nucleotides, the CDR3 is TGTGCCTGGAGAGGAACCGGCCCGGGTTCACCCCTCCACTTT. This codes for CAWRGTGPGSPLHF.

V and J are TRBV5-1 and TRBJ2-1, with unresolved D. The CDR3 loop spans 11 amino acids. CDR1 is SGHRS and CDR2 is YFSETQ in the germline V gene. Between the trimmed V and J ends, which lost 0 bases and 8 bases, there was a span of 3 bases. The CDR3 loop reads CASSLADEQFF. The CDR3, as DNA: TGCGCCAGCAGCTTGGCCGATGAGCAGTTCTTC.

This clone was observed once. V usage is TRBV6-5 and J usage is TRBJ2-7; 11 bases match TRBD2. Germline CDR1 is MNHEY and CDR2 is SVGAGI. This CDR3 spans 15 amino acids. V shed 10 bases and J 0 bases; nucleotides not matched to a gene: 8. The CDR3 nucleotides read TGTGCCACCGGGACTAGCGGACTAAGCTCCTACGAGCAGTACTTC. Translation: CATGTSGLSSYEQYF.

The chain has TRBV5-1 and TRBJ2-2; D is possibly TRBD2 (6 bases). V was shortened by 3 bases and J by 4 bases, with 13 bases between the two germline ends. Germline V gene data show CDR1 as SGHRS and CDR2 as YFSETQ. The CDR3 has 15 amino acids. CDR3 residues: CASSSTRGTTGELFF. The CDR3 nucleotides are TGCGCCAGCAGCTCGACTCGGGGGACCACCGGGGAGCTGTTTTTT.

V usage is TRBV19 and J usage is TRBJ1-5; possible D gene TRBD1, 5 bases. The CDR3 length is 13 residues. Trimming took 3 bases from V and 6 from J, leaving 9 bases between them. Germline CDR1 reads LNHDA; CDR2 reads SQIVND (reference sequence). The CDR3 is CASSMGGGQPQHF. CDR3 coding DNA: TGTGCCAGTAGTATGGGGGGGGGTCAGCCCCAGCATTTT.

The chain recombines TRBV28 with TRBJ1-6; perhaps TRBD1 as D (6 bases). Germline loops: CDR1 MDHEN, CDR2 SYDVKM. The CDR3 is 14 amino acids. The germline V and J ends were trimmed by 6 bases and 4 bases, with 10 bases remaining between them. CDR3 loop: CASRTTGYNSPLHF. DNA of the CDR3: TGTGCCAGCAGAACGACAGGATATAATTCACCCCTCCACTTT.

This clone was found once. The CDR3 is CSAELEGPNEKLFF. The CDR3 DNA sequence: TGCAGCGCCGAATTAGAGGGCCCGAATGAAAAACTGTTTTTT. The chain carries TRBV29-1 and TRBJ1-4, with D unresolved. CDR1 is SQVTM, CDR2 ANQGSEA, per germline. Trimming pared 7 bases from V and 5 bases from J, leaving 17 bases between. This CDR3 comprises 14 residues.

This clone showed up just a few times. This chain links TRBV29-1 with TRBJ2-2; D possibly corresponds to TRBD1 (5 bases). V was shortened by 3 bases and J by 5 bases, with 10 bases between the two germline ends. The CDR3 is made up of 13 amino acids. Germline CDR1 reads SQVTM; CDR2 reads ANQGSEA. The CDR3 DNA sequence: TGCAGCGTTGACTCAGGGTTTACCGGGGAGCTGTTTTTT. Its protein is CSVDSGFTGELFF.

The J gene is TRBJ2-1, the V gene TRBV19, with 11 bases identical to TRBD2. Germline loops: CDR1 LNHDA, CDR2 SQIVND (reference sequence). CDR3 length: 17 residues. The trim removed 4 bases at V and 3 bases at J, leaving 8 bases unmatched. Here the CDR3 reads CASSTLTSGTGYNEQFF. The CDR3 coding sequence is TGTGCCAGTAGTACACTGACTAGCGGGACCGGCTACAATGAGCAGTTCTTC. Based on the CDR3 plus reference TRBV19 and TRBJ2-1, the full variable domain is DGGITQSPKYLFRKEGQNVTLSCEQNLNHDAMYWYRQDPGQGLRLIYYSQIVNDFQKGDIAEGYSVSREKKESFPLTVTSAQKNPTAFYLCASSTLTSGTGYNEQFFGPGTRLTVL.

V usage is TRBV19 and J usage is TRBJ1-3, with D unclear. Per germline, CDR1 LNHDA and CDR2 SQIVND (reference sequence). The CDR3 has 15 amino acids. Trimming removed 3 bases at V and 4 bases at J, with 13 bases between. The CDR3 sequence is CASSMLGISGNTIYF. For the CDR3, the DNA is TGTGCCAGTAGTATGTTGGGGATCAGCGGAAACACCATATATTTT. Full variable domain (outside the CDR3, taken from reference TRBV19 and TRBJ1-3): DGGITQSPKYLFRKEGQNVTLSCEQNLNHDAMYWYRQDPGQGLRLIYYSQIVNDFQKGDIAEGYSVSREKKESFPLTVTSAQKNPTAFYLCASSMLGISGNTIYFGEGSWLTVV.

This clone was counted only a few times. This sequence joins TRBV28 and TRBJ2-2; D remains unclear. The V and J ends lost 4 bases and 7 bases respectively, with 16 bases between them. Germline V gene data show CDR1 as MDHEN and CDR2 as SYDVKM. The length of the CDR3 is 15 residues. This chain's CDR3 is CASSYSGVLGGELFF. The CDR3 DNA reads as TGTGCCAGCAGTTATAGTGGCGTCCTCGGCGGGGAGCTGTTTTTT.

CDR3 sequence: CASGTAEEKLFF. The CDR3, as DNA: TGTGCCAGCGGGACAGCGGAGGAAAAACTGTTTTTT. The chain is built from TRBV2 and TRBJ1-4; 7 bases fit TRBD1. V lost 8 bases, J lost 8 bases, and 5 bases stayed unmatched. CDR3 length: 12 residues. From germline, CDR1 is SNHLY and CDR2 FYNNEI.

The genes are TRBV29-1 and TRBJ2-5, with TRBD1 identical over 9 bases. This CDR3 comprises 14 residues. CDR1 SQVTM and CDR2 ANQGSEA come from the germline V gene. V shed 6 bases, J shed 4 bases, and the junction held 9 bases outside the gene matches. The DNA for the CDR3 is TGCAGCGTCACCCCGGGACAGGGAATAGAGACCCAGTACTTC. Translated: CSVTPGQGIETQYF.

The gene calls are TRBV29-1 and TRBJ2-1, with 7 nucleotides matching TRBD2. J lost 5 bases, V lost 4 bases, and 11 bases had no gene match. The CDR3 consists of 15 residues. Germline V CDR1 and CDR2: SQVTM, ANQGSEA. In nucleotides, the CDR3 is TGCAGCGTTGGCGGCGGGAGTTCGCTGGACAATGAGCAGTTCTTC. As protein: CSVGGGSSLDNEQFF.

The V call is TRBV5-1, the J call TRBJ2-7; the match to TRBD1 covers 11 bases. This CDR3 is built from 19 residues. Germline V gene lookup returns CDR1 SGHRS and CDR2 YFSETQ. The V gene end was trimmed by 2 bases and the J gene end by 4 bases; junction bases not matched to a gene: 17. The CDR3 nucleotides are TGCGCCAGCAGCTTTTCCGATCCCGGGACAGGGGGAAAGGGATACGAGCAGTACTTC. This codes for CASSFSDPGTGGKGYEQYF.

The chain uses TRBV29-1 and TRBJ2-3; 10 bases are shared with TRBD2. Germline V gene sequence: CDR1 SQVTM, CDR2 ANQGSEA. Trimming removed 6 bases from V and 4 bases from J; junction bases left unmatched: 13. The CDR3 is made up of 16 amino acids. The CDR3 bases are TGCAGCGTACTTAGCGGGGGGCAGTCCCTGGCAGATACGCAGTATTTT. It translates to CSVLSGGQSLADTQYF.

The V gene is TRBV19, the J gene TRBJ2-7, with unresolved D. The CDR3 has 13 amino acids. V was shortened by 1 base and J by 2 bases, with 6 bases between the two germline ends. Germline CDR1 reads LNHDA; CDR2 reads SQIVND (reference sequence). CDR3 loop: CASSIVHPYEQYF. The CDR3 region has the DNA TGTGCCAGTAGTATAGTGCACCCCTACGAGCAGTACTTC.